This T cell receptor beta chain was sequenced during a study of human T cells and chemical hapten exposure. Time point described: patch test 3, about 24 weeks after DPC sensitization. Treatment described: therapeutic diphenylcyclopropenone sensitization with weekly scalp DPC. Via MiXCR, TCRdb re-called the RACE reads, giving one row per CDR3 protein. Among about 120,000 distinct CDR3 sequences listed, 10% to 12% were seen once. This clonotype occurred a few times. This CDR3 is built from 13 residues. Germline CDR1 reads ENHRY; CDR2 reads SYGVKD. V lost 4 bases, J lost 10 bases, and 11 bases lay in between.

The genes are TRBV10-3 and TRBJ1-6; no definite D call. The material was whole blood, obtained in connection with sensitization to the hapten diphenylcyclopropenone (DPC). The source of this sequence is a woman aged 50 to 60 with alopecia areata. Some clones in this sample may be carry-over from other donors' samples. CDR3 protein: CAISAEEKSPLHF. Written as DNA, the CDR3 is TGTGCCATCAGTGCCGAGGAAAAATCACCCCTCCACTTT.